The clone carrying this T cell receptor (beta chain) was counted ten times or more. Its antigen is not known. These data come from a study of molecular identifiers for immune sequencing clone quantification. For the study at large: Sequencing covered four of five parts into which replicate RNA from roughly 18,000 or 92,000 naive CD8 cells was split.

There are 15 residues in the CDR3. The germline V gene encodes CDR1 MNHNY and CDR2 SVGAGI (reference sequence). Trimming removed 5 bases from V and 7 bases from J; junction bases left unmatched: 8. One entry per CDR3 protein, called by TCRdb with MiXCR from the PCR reads. The sample has approximately 90,000 distinct CDR3 sequences, 21% seen once; the top ten hold 0.8% to 1.2%. Study-level points and caveats: Over 99% of effector molecules, yet under 1% of naive-cell molecules, were held by clones above 20 RNA copies. Among around 1 million naive cells, as was reported, spiked Jurkat TCR RNA from one cell was detectable.

With RNA at 10%, 30% or 50%, naive CD8 libraries came from about 20,000 to 1,000,000 sorted cells. The TCR sequence derives from a human donor in good health. Some libraries in this study had Jurkat cell RNA spiked in. The chain recombines TRBV6-6 with TRBJ2-2; 9 bases match TRBD2. Sequencing input: naive CD8+ T cells from blood, with Jurkat cell RNA spiked in. The subset is: FACS-sorted CD8+CD4-CCR7+CD45RA+ naive T cells. CDR3 sequence reads: CASSHLAGVDGELFF. The CDR3 region has the DNA TGTGCCAGCAGTCACTTAGCGGGAGTTGACGGGGAGCTGTTTTTT.